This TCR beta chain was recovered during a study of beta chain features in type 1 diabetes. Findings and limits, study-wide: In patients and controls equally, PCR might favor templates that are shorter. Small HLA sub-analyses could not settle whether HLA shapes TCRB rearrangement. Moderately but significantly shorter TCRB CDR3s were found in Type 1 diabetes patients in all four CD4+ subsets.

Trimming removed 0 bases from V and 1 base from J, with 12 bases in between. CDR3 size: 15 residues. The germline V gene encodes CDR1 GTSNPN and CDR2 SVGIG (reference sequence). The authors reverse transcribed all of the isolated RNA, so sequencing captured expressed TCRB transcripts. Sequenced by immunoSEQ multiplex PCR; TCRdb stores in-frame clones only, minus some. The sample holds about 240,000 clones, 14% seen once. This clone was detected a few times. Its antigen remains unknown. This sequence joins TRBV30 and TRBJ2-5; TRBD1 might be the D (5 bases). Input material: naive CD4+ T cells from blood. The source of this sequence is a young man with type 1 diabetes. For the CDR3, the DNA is TGTGCCTGGAGTGTGTCCAGGGTGACCCAAGAGACCCAGTACTTC. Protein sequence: CAWSVSRVTQETQYF.